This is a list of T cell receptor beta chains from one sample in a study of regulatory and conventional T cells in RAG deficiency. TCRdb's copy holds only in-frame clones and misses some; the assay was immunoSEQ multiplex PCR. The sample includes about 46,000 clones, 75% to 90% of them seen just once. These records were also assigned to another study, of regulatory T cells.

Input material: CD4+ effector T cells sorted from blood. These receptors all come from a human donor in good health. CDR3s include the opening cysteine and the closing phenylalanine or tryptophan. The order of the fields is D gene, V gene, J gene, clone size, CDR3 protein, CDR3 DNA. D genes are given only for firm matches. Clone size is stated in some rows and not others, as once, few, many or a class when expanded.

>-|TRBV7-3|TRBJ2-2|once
CASSLAPGELFF
TGTGCCAGCAGCTTAGCCCCCGGGGAGCTGTTTTTT
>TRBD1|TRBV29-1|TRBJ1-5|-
CSVGTGGRNQPQHF
TGCAGCGTGGGGACAGGGGGGCGCAATCAGCCCCAGCATTTT
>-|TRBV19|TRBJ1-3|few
CASSKRQSSGNTIYF
TGTGCCAGTAGTAAGAGACAGTCCTCTGGAAACACCATATATTTT
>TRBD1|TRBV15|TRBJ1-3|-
CATSPRQGTGNTIYF
TGTGCCACCAGTCCCCGACAGGGTACTGGAAACACCATATATTTT
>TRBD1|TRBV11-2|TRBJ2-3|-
CASSLGEGAGTDTQYF
TGTGCCAGCAGCTTAGGAGAGGGGGCCGGCACAGATACGCAGTATTTT
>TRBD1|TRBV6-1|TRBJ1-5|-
CASSEQGAGNQPQHF
TGTGCCAGCAGTGAACAGGGGGCGGGCAATCAGCCCCAGCATTTT
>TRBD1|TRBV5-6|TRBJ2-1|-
CASSPILGQGYNEQFF
TGTGCCAGCAGCCCAATCCTGGGACAGGGATACAATGAGCAGTTCTTC
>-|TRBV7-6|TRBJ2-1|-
CASSLRTGPGGVRNEQFF
TGTGCCAGCAGCTTACGGACAGGGCCGGGGGGGGTAAGGAATGAGCAGTTCTTC
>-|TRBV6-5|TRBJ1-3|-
CASSSDRRSGNTIYF
TGTGCCAGCAGTAGCGACAGGCGCTCTGGAAACACCATATATTTT
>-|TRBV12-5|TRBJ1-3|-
CASGRGGDGNTIYF
TGTGCTAGTGGCCGCGGGGGGGACGGAAACACCATATATTTT
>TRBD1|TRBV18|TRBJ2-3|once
CASSPVLTGAVPSTDTQYF
TGTGCCAGCTCACCAGTCCTTACAGGGGCGGTTCCTAGCACAGATACGCAGTATTTT
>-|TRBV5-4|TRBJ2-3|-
CASSLDTDTQYF
TGTGCCAGCAGCTTAGACACAGATACGCAGTATTTT
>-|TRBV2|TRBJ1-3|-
CASSESGVLSGNTIYF
TGTGCCAGCAGTGAATCTGGGGTCCTCTCTGGAAACACCATATATTTT
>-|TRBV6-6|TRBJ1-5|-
CASSYGQKGNQPQHF
TGTGCCAGCAGTTACGGTCAAAAGGGCAATCAGCCCCAGCATTTT
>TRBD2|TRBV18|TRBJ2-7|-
CASSPSTGLAGVQQYF
TGTGCCAGCTCACCTTCAACAGGACTAGCGGGAGTTCAGCAGTACTTC
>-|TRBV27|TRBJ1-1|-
CASSTRWLLNTEAFF
TGTGCCAGCAGTACACGGTGGCTCTTGAACACTGAAGCTTTCTTT
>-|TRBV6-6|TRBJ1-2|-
CASSFTEGGYTF
TGTGCCAGCAGTTTCACTGAGGGTGGCTACACCTTC
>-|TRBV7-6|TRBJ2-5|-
CASSLGGGGGTETQYF
TGTGCCAGCAGCTTAGGGGGAGGCGGGGGCACAGAGACCCAGTACTTC
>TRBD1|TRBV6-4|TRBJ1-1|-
CAMGQEEAFF
TGTGCCATGGGACAGGAGGAAGCTTTCTTT
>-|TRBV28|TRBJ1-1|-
CASRKNTEAFF
TGTGCCAGCAGAAAGAACACTGAAGCTTTCTTT
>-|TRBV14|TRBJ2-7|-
CASSRNYPYEQYF
TGTGCCAGCAGTAGGAATTACCCCTACGAGCAGTACTTC
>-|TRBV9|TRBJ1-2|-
CASSATVTGAPGGYTF
TGTGCCAGCAGCGCGACAGTTACGGGGGCCCCGGGTGGCTACACCTTC
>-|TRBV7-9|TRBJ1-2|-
CASSLAPLAGYTF
TGTGCCAGCAGCCTGGCCCCTCTCGCGGGCTACACCTTC
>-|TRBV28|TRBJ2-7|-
CASRVGTAAYEQYF
TGTGCCAGCAGGGTCGGGACCGCTGCCTACGAGCAGTACTTC
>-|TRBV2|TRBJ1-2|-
CASSSQRGANYGYTF
TGTGCCAGCAGTTCGCAGAGGGGTGCTAACTATGGCTACACCTTC
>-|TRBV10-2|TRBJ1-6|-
CASREGQGNSPLHF
TGCGCCAGCAGAGAGGGGCAGGGTAATTCACCCCTCCACTTT
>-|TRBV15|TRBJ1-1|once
CATSRLPLLQGPEAFF
TGTGCCACCAGCAGGCTTCCCCTTTTACAGGGCCCTGAAGCTTTCTTT
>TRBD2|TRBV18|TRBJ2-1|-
CASSPSGTSGSNEQFF
TGTGCCAGCTCACCCTCCGGGACTAGCGGGAGTAATGAGCAGTTCTTC
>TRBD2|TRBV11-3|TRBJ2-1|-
CASSLTSGLVSFGQFF
TGTGCCAGCAGTTTGACCTCGGGACTAGTTTCATTCGGGCAGTTCTTC
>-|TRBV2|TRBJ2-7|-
CASREQGDAYEQYF
TGTGCCAGCAGGGAACAGGGCGATGCCTACGAGCAGTACTTC
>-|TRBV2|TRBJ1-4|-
CASSQGGSYEKLFF
TGTGCCAGCAGCCAAGGGGGGTCGTATGAAAAACTGTTTTTT
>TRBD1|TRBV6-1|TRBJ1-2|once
CASSRPGQTIYGYTF
TGTGCCAGCAGTAGGCCGGGACAGACAATTTATGGCTACACCTTC
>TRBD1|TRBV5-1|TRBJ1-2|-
CASSLVWTGSGYTF
TGCGCCAGCAGCTTGGTCTGGACAGGAAGCGGCTACACCTTC
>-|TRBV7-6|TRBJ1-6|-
CASSLGGGSYNSPLHF
TGTGCCAGCAGCTTAGGCGGGGGTTCCTATAATTCACCCCTCCACTTT
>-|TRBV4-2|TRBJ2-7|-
CASSQDARVGSSYEQYF
TGTGCCAGCAGCCAAGATGCGCGGGTTGGAAGTTCCTACGAGCAGTACTTC
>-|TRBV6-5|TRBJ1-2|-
CASSTREAYGYTF
TGTGCCAGCAGTACGCGGGAGGCCTATGGCTACACCTTC
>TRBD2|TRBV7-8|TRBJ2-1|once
CASSRGELAVYNEQFF
TGTGCCAGCAGCCGGGGGGAACTAGCGGTCTACAATGAGCAGTTCTTC
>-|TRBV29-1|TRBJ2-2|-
CSVLSSSLNTGELFF
TGCAGCGTCCTGAGCTCTAGCTTGAACACCGGGGAGCTGTTTTTT
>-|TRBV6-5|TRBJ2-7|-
CASAPRQAYEQYF
TGTGCCAGCGCCCCGCGACAAGCCTACGAGCAGTACTTC
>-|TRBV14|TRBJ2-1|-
CASSQYGNEQFF
TGTGCCAGCAGCCAATACGGCAATGAGCAGTTCTTC
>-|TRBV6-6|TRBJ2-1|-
CASSSLNEQFF
TGTGCCAGCAGTTCTCTCAATGAGCAGTTCTTC
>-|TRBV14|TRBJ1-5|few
CASSQGAGQPQHF
TGTGCCAGCAGCCAAGGAGCGGGTCAGCCCCAGCATTTT
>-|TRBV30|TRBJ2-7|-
CAWRGLSYEQYF
TGTGCCTGGAGAGGCCTATCCTACGAGCAGTACTTC
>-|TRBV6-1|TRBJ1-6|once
CASRRRDNSPLHF
TGTGCCAGCAGACGCAGAGATAATTCACCCCTCCACTTT
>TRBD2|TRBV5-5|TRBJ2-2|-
CASSLLRGKINTGELFF
TGTGCCAGCAGCTTGTTGCGGGGGAAAATCAACACCGGGGAGCTGTTTTTT
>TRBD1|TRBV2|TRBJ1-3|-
CASGPGQLVRSGNTIYF
TGTGCCAGCGGACCGGGACAGCTTGTGCGCTCTGGAAACACCATATATTTT
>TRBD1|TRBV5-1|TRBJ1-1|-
CASSKDRGDTEAFF
TGCGCCAGCAGCAAGGACAGGGGAGACACTGAAGCTTTCTTT
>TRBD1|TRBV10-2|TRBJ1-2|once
CASRGTGYYGYTF
TGCGCCAGCAGGGGGACAGGCTACTATGGCTACACCTTC
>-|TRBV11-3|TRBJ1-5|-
CASSLVGRGVKGQPQHF
TGTGCCAGCAGCTTAGTGGGGCGAGGGGTAAAGGGTCAGCCCCAGCATTTT
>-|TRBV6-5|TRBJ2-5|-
CASSYQGYQETQYF
TGTGCCAGCAGTTACCAGGGTTACCAAGAGACCCAGTACTTC
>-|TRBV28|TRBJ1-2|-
CASSLGNFYGYTF
TGTGCCAGCAGTTTGGGAAACTTCTATGGCTACACCTTC